This T cell receptor beta chain was captured in a study of blood T cells in healthy people across ages. Study-level results: The lack of PBMC sorting stopped any conclusive naive versus antigen-experienced comparison. Roughly linearly, TCR beta diversity per million T cells fell as age increased.

Details on this clonotype: What it binds is not known.

V lost 8 bases to trimming and J lost 4 bases; unmatched junction nucleotides: 9. CDR3 size: 14 residues. Using a J-beta primer mix together with a sample-barcoded 5' primer, a second PCR was run for about 6 to 11 cycles. TCRdb processed the 5' RACE reads anew with MiXCR; each CDR3 protein has one entry. The sample holds over a million distinct CDR3 sequences, roughly 64% seen once. Each donor was a healthy Caucasian individual from Russia, aged roughly 6 to 95. The chain couples TRBV12-3 or TRBV12-4 to TRBJ1-2, with 8 bases lining up with TRBD1. Sequencing was done on a sample of blood. The receptor was derived from a man aged 18 to 30 in good health. The chain's CDR3 is CASQRQGATYGYTF. The CDR3 DNA is TGTGCCAGCCAACGGCAGGGGGCGACCTATGGCTACACCTTC.